One sample yielded the 3 T cell receptor beta chains listed below, sequenced in a study of shared clonotypes between healthy human individuals. Here immunoSEQ multiplex PCR was the method, and the copy in TCRdb shows in-frame clones only, minus some. The data show about 2.3 million clones, less than 95% seen once. The sequenced sample consisted of naive CD4+ T cells from PBMCs. The subset is: CD45RA+ positively selected. These receptors were collected from a man younger than 35 in good health. Some clones in this sample may be carry-over from other donors' samples.

The genes are TRBV11-3 and TRBJ2-3, with D possibly TRBD1 on 6 matching bases. V was clipped by 5 bases and J by 2 bases, with 17 bases between them. Germline lookup yields CDR1 SGHNT and CDR2 YENEEA. The CDR3 is 16 residues long. The CDR3 sequence is CASSAGDTPTTDTQYF. The CDR3 DNA follows: TGTGCCAGCAGCGCAGGGGACACTCCGACCACAGATACGCAGTATTTT.

The genes are TRBV28 and TRBJ2-7; D remains unclear. V dropped 7 bases and J dropped 2 bases, with 9 bases sitting between them. Germline CDR1 reads MDHEN; CDR2 reads SYDVKM. This CDR3 is 12 amino acids long. CDR3 sequence (DNA): TGTGCCAGCAACGCGCCAACCTACGAGCAGTACTTC. Amino acids: CASNAPTYEQYF.

This chain connects TRBV10-3 to TRBJ1-1, with D perhaps matching TRBD1 (6 bases). From germline, CDR1 is ENHRY and CDR2 SYGVKD. Trimming cost V 11 bases and J 4 bases, with 14 bases left between them. The CDR3 extends over 12 amino acids. CDR3 bases: TGTGCCTCGAGACAGGTTGGCACTGAAGCTTTCTTT. Translation gives CASRQVGTEAFF.